This TCR beta chain originates from a study of blood T cell repertoires in COVID-19. Overall study context: There were acute and convalescent COVID-19 samples, and they came from the United States, Italy and Spain. The cDNA or gDNA used as material had been derived from T cells, B-cell-depleted T cells, or PBMCs.

V gave up 5 bases and J gave up 7 bases; unmatched junction bases: 7. The CDR3 loop spans 15 amino acids. In germline, CDR1 is LNHDA, CDR2 SQIVND (reference sequence). Original processing methods: Estimation of nucleated cell counts was performed using reference gene primer amplification. The protocol was immunoSEQ multiplex PCR, while the TCRdb copy is restricted to in-frame clones and leaves out a portion. D and trimming come from the DNA, and the V and J calls and clone size come from that table. The sample yields about 74,000 clones, almost 90% seen once. Material: peripheral blood. The sequence came from a woman of 80 years or more with active or convalescent COVID-19. The chain joins TRBV19 to TRBJ1-5; 11 bases are a match to TRBD1. The CDR3 region is CASSPWTGGDQPQHF. As DNA, the CDR3 is TGTGCCAGTAGTCCCTGGACAGGGGGCGACCAGCCCCAGCATTTT.